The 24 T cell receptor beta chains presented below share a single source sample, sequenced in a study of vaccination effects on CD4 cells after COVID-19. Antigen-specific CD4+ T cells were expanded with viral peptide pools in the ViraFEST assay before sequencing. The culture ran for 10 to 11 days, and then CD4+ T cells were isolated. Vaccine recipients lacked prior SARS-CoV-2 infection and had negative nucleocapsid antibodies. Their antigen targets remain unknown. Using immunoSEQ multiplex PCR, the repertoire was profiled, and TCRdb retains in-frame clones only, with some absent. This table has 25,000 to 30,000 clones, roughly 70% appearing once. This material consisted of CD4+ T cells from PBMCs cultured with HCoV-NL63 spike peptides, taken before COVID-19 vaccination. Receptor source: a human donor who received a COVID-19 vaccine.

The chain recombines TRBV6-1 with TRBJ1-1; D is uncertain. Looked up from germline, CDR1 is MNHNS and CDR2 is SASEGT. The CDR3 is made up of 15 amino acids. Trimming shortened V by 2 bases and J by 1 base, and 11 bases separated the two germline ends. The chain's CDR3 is CASSERLGSNTEAFF. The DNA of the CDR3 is TGTGCCAGCAGTGAACGGTTGGGGTCGAACACTGAAGCTTTCTTT.

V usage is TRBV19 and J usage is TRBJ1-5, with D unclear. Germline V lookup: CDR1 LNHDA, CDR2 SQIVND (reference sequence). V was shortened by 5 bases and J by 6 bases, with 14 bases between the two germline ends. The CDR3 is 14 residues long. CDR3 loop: CASSLKKVGQPQHF. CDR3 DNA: TGTGCCAGTAGTCTCAAGAAGGTGGGTCAGCCCCAGCATTTT.

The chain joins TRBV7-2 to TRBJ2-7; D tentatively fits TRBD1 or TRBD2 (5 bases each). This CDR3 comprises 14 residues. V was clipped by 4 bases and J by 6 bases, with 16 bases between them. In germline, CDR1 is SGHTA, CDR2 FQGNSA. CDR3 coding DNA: TGTGCCAGCAGCTCCCTGGGACCTGCATCCGAGCAGTACTTC. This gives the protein CASSSLGPASEQYF.

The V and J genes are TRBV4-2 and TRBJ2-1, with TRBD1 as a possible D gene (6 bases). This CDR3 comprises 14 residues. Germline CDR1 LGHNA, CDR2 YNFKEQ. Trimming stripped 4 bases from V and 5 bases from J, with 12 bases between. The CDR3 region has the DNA TGTGCCAGCAGCCGACAGGTTCTCGACAATGAGCAGTTCTTC. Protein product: CASSRQVLDNEQFF.

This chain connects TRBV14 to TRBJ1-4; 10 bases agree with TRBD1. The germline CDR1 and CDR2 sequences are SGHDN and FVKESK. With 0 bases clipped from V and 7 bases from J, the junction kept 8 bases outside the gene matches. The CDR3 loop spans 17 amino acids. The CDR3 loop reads CASSQDWSWTGGEKLFF. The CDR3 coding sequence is TGTGCCAGCAGCCAAGATTGGTCGTGGACAGGGGGTGAAAAACTGTTTTTT.

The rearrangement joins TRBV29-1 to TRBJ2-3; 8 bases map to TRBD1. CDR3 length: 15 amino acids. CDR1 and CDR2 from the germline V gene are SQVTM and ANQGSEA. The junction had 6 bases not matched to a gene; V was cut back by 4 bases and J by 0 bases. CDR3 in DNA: TGCAGCGTTGCGGCAGGGGGCACTAGCACAGATACGCAGTATTTT. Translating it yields CSVAAGGTSTDTQYF.

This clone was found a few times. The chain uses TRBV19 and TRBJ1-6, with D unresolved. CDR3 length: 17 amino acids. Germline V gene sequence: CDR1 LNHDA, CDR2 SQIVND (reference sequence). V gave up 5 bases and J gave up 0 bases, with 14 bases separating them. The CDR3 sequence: CASSVVLGSSYNSPLHF. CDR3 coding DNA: TGTGCCAGTAGTGTCGTCCTGGGGAGCTCCTATAATTCACCCCTCCACTTT. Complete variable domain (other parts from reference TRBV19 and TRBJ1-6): DGGITQSPKYLFRKEGQNVTLSCEQNLNHDAMYWYRQDPGQGLRLIYYSQIVNDFQKGDIAEGYSVSREKKESFPLTVTSAQKNPTAFYLCASSVVLGSSYNSPLHFGNGTRLTVT.

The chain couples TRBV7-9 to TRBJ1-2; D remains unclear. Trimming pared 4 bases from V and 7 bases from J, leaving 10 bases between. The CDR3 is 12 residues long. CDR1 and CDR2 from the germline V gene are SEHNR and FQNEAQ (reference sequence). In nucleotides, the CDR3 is TGTGCCAGCAGCTCGGCGGTTGGTGGCTACACCTTC. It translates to CASSSAVGGYTF.

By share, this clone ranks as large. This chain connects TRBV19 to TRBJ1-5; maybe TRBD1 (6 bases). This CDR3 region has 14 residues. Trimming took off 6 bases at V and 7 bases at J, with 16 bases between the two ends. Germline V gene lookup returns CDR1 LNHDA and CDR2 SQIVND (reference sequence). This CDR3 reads CASRRAGDGQPQHF. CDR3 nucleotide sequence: TGTGCCAGTAGGAGAGCAGGGGATGGGCAGCCCCAGCATTTT.

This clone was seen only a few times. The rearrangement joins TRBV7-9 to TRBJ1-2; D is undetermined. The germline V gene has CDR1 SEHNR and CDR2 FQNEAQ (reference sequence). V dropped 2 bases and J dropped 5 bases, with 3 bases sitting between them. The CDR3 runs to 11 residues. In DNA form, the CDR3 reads TGTGCCAGCAGCTTATCTTATGGCTACACCTTC. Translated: CASSLSYGYTF.

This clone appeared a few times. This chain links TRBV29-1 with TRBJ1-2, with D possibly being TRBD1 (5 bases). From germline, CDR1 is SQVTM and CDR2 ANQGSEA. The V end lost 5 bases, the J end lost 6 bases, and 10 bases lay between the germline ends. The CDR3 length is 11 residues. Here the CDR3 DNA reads TGCAGCGTTCGGGGCGGGGATGGCTACACCTTC. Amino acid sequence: CSVRGGDGYTF.

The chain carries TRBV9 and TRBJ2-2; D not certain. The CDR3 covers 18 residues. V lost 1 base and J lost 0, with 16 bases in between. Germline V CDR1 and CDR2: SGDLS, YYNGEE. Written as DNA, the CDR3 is TGTGCCAGCAGCGTATCTGGGAAACACATCTCGAACACCGGGGAGCTGTTTTTT. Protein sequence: CASSVSGKHISNTGELFF.

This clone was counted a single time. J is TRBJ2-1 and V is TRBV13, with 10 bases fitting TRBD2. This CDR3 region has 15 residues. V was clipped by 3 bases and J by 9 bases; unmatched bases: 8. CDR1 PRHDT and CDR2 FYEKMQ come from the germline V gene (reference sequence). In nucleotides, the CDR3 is TGTGCCAGCAGCTTCAGCGGGAGGGGATTTTGTGAGCAGTTCTTC. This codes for CASSFSGRGFCEQFF.

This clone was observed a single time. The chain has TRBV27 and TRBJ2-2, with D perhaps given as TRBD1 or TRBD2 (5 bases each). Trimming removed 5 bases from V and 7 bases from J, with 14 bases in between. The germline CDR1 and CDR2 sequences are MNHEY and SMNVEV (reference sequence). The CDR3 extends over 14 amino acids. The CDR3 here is CASSPRGLGGELFF. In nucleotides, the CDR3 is TGTGCCAGCAGTCCCCGGGGCCTCGGCGGGGAGCTGTTTTTT.

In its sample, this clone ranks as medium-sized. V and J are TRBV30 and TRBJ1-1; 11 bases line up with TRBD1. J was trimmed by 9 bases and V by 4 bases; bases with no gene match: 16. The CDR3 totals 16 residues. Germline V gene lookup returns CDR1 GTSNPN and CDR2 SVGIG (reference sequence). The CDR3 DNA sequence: TGTGCCTGGATGACTTTCCCGGGACAGGGGGTGGGAAAAGCTTTCTTT. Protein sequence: CAWMTFPGQGVGKAFF.

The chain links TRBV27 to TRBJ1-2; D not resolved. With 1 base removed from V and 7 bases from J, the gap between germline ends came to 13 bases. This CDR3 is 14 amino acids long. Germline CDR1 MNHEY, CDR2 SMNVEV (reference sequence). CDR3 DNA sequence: TGTGCCAGCAGTTTATTCCCGGGAGGGCGTGGCTACACCTTC. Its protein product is CASSLFPGGRGYTF.

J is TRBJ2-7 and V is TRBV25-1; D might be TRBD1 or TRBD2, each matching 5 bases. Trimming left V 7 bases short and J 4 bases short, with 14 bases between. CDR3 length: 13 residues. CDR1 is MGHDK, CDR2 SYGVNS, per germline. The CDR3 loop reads CASTLGPTYEQYF. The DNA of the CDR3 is TGTGCCAGCACCCTGGGACCGACTTACGAGCAGTACTTC.

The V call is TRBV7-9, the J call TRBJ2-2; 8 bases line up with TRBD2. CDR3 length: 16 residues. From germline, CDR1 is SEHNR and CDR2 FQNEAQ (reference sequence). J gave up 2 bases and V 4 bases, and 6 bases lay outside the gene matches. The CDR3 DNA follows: TGTGCCAGCAGCTCACCCAGCGGGAGTAACACCGGGGAGCTGTTTTTT. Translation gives CASSSPSGSNTGELFF.

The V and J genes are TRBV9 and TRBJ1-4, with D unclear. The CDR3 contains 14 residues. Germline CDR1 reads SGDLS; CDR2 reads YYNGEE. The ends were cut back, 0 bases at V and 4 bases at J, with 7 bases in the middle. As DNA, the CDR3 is TGTGCCAGCAGCGTAGGGAGTAGTAATGAAAAACTGTTTTTT. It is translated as CASSVGSSNEKLFF.

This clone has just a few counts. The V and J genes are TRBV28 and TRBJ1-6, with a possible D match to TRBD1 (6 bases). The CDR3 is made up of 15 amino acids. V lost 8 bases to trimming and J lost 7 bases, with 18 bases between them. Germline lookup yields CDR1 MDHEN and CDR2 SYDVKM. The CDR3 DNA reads TGTGCCAGCTCCCTTCCAGGGGTCCAAAATTCACCCCTCCACTTT. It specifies CASSLPGVQNSPLHF.

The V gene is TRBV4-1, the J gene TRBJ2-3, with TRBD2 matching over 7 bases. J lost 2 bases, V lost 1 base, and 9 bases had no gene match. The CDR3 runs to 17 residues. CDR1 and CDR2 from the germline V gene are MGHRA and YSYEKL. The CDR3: CASSQVRRERPTDTQYF. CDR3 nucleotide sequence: TGCGCCAGCAGCCAAGTGCGGCGGGAGAGACCCACAGATACGCAGTATTTT.

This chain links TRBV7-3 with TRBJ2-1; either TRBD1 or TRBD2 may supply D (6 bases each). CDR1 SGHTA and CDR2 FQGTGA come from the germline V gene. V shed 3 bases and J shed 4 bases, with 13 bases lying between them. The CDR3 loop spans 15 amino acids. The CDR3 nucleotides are TGTGCCAGCAGCTTTGGGGGGCTACTATACAATGAGCAGTTCTTC. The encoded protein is CASSFGGLLYNEQFF.

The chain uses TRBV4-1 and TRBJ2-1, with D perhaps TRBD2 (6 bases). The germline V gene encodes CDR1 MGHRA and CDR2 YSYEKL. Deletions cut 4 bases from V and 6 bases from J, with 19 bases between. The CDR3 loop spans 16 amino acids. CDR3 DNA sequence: TGCGCCAGCAGCCCCCCATTGGCGGGGACGACCAATGAGCAGTTCTTC. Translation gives CASSPPLAGTTNEQFF.

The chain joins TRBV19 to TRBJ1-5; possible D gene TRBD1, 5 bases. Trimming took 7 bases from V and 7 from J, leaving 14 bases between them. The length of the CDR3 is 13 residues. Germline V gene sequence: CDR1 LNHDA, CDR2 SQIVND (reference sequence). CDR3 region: CASTKGGGQPQHF. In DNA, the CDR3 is TGTGCCAGTACCAAAGGCGGGGGGCAGCCCCAGCATTTT.